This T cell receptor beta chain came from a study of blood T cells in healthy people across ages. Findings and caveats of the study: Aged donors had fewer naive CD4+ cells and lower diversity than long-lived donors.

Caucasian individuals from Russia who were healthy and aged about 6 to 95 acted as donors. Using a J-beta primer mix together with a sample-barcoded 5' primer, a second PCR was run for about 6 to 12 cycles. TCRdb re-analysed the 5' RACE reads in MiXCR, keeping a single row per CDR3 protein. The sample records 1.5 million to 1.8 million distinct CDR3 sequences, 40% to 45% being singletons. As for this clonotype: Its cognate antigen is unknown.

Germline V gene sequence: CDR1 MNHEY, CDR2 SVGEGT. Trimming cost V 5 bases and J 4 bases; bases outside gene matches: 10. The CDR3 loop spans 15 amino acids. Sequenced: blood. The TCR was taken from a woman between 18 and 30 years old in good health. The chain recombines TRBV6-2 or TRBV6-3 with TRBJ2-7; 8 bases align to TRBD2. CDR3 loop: CASSPGSSGRYEQYF. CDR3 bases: TGTGCCAGCAGTCCAGGGTCGAGCGGGAGATACGAGCAGTACTTC.